This TCR beta chain originates from a study of T cells in Graves' hyperthyroidism and ophthalmopathy. This clonotype has a count of ten or more. This CDR3 is built from 17 residues. The ends lost 2 bases at V and 1 base at J; junction bases unmatched: 9. Germline V gives CDR1 MDHEN, CDR2 SYDVKM. TCR beta CDR3 sequences were amplified from RNA transcripts. A first-round RT-PCR of the TCR CDR3 used the HTBI primer set. TCRdb called the multiplex PCR reads again in MiXCR, with one record for every CDR3 protein. The sample lists more than 250,000 distinct CDR3 sequences; 13% to 15% were seen once. Sequenced: blood. The TCR originated in a woman aged 50 to 60 with Graves' hyperthyroidism that later progressed to Graves' ophthalmopathy. The rearrangement joins TRBV28 to TRBJ2-3; 7 nucleotides align to TRBD1. The CDR3 bases are TGTGCCAGCAGTTTAACCGGGACAGATGATGGCACAGATACGCAGTATTTT. Translating gives CASSLTGTDDGTDTQYF.